A single sample is the source of the 7 T cell receptor beta chains below, sequenced in a study of cytomegalovirus exposure and HLA in healthy donors. PCR employed 60 Vbeta and 13 Jbeta primers. TCRdb's copy holds only in-frame clones and misses some; the assay was immunoSEQ multiplex PCR. The repertoire has 130,000 or so clones, approximately 78% of them found once; the top ten carry approximately 2%. Source material: PBMCs. The receptor source for this set is a man aged 35 to 55 in good health and CMV-seronegative.

Judged by abundance, this clone is medium-sized. The chain joins TRBV10-1 to TRBJ1-2; no clear D. The germline CDR1 and CDR2 sequences are WNHNN and SYGVQD (reference sequence). Deletions cut 3 bases from V and 7 bases from J, with 12 bases between. The CDR3 is 13 amino acids. The CDR3 coding sequence is TGCGCCAGCAGTGACCGCCAGGATAGTGGCTACACCTTC. Residues: CASSDRQDSGYTF.

The gene calls are TRBV7-9 and TRBJ2-3, with D uncertain. Germline V lookup: CDR1 SEHNR, CDR2 FQNEAQ (reference sequence). This CDR3 spans 14 amino acids. Trimming took 5 bases from V and 2 from J, leaving 11 bases between them. CDR3 region: CASSPRVFTDTQYF. CDR3 coding DNA: TGTGCCAGCAGCCCGCGAGTCTTCACAGATACGCAGTATTTT.

V gene TRBV28 combines with J gene TRBJ2-1; TRBD1 aligns across 8 bases. Germline trimming cut 2 bases from V and 5 bases from J; bases unmatched to any gene: 11. The CDR3 consists of 17 residues. Germline CDR1 reads MDHEN; CDR2 reads SYDVKM. The CDR3 sequence: CASSLGTGGSHNNEQFF. The DNA of the CDR3 is TGTGCCAGCAGTTTAGGTACAGGGGGTTCCCACAACAATGAGCAGTTCTTC. The whole variable domain, remainder taken from reference TRBV28 and TRBJ2-1, is DVKVTQSSRYLVKRTGEKVFLECVQDMDHENMFWYRQDPGLGLRLIYFSYDVKMKEKGDIPEGYSVSREKKERFSLILESASTNQTSMYLCASSLGTGGSHNNEQFFGPGTRLTVL.

V is TRBV6-1 and J is TRBJ2-3; possible D gene TRBD2, 7 bases. Germline CDR1 and CDR2: MNHNS and SASEGT. The CDR3 runs to 20 residues. V was clipped by 0 bases and J by 0 bases, with 22 bases between them. The CDR3 reads CASSEADWRGPTYSTDTQYF. The CDR3, as DNA: TGTGCCAGCAGTGAAGCTGATTGGCGGGGGCCGACCTATAGCACAGATACGCAGTATTTT.

The chain combines TRBV28 with TRBJ1-2; 7 bases agree with TRBD1. The V segment lost 2 bases and the J segment 6 bases; nucleotides outside the gene matches: 6. From germline, CDR1 is MDHEN and CDR2 SYDVKM. CDR3 length: 14 residues. CDR3 coding DNA: TGTGCCAGCAGTTTACCTTCCAGGGGGAATGGCTACACCTTC. Amino acid sequence: CASSLPSRGNGYTF.

The chain employs TRBV6-4 and TRBJ1-2; D is undetermined. V was trimmed by 3 bases and J by 4 bases, leaving 15 bases between them. The CDR3 contains 15 residues. Germline CDR1 is MRHNA and CDR2 is SNTAGT. The CDR3 DNA is TGTGCCAGCAGTGAGCGTTCTGGGCCCCGCTATGGCTACACCTTC. The encoded protein is CASSERSGPRYGYTF.

The rearrangement joins TRBV4-1 to TRBJ2-1; the match to TRBD2 covers 10 bases. This CDR3 region has 16 residues. Germline trimming cut 2 bases from V and 4 bases from J; bases unmatched to any gene: 5. The germline CDR1 and CDR2 sequences are MGHRA and YSYEKL. In nucleotides, the CDR3 is TGCGCCAGCAGCCAAACGGCAGCGGGAGGGTACAATGAGCAGTTCTTC. It codes for CASSQTAAGGYNEQFF.